The sequence of this T cell receptor beta chain was determined in a study of blood T cell repertoires in COVID-19. Per the authors' pipeline: Amplified reference gene primers provided the basis for estimating nucleated cell counts. Assay: immunoSEQ multiplex PCR; the TCRdb copy retains only in-frame clones and omits some. V and J calls and clone size are copied from that table; D and trimming were computed from the DNA. This table holds 130,000 to 150,000 clones, approximately 91% found once. The CDR3 has 14 residues. Germline CDR1 and CDR2: SGHNT and YYREEE (reference sequence). Trimming pared 4 bases from V and 2 bases from J, leaving 13 bases between.

This clonotype was obtained from a human donor in a cohort sampled during active COVID-19. The rearrangement uses TRBV5-4 and TRBJ2-7; tentatively, D is TRBD1 (6 bases). The sequenced sample was peripheral blood. CDR3 in amino acids: CASSRPDRAYEQYF. In nucleotides, the CDR3 is TGTGCCAGCAGCCGGCCGGACAGAGCCTACGAGCAGTACTTC.